The present T cell receptor (beta chain) was sequenced within a study of blood T cell repertoires in COVID-19. Data came from immunoSEQ multiplex PCR; TCRdb stores just in-frame clones and leaves some out. Here the sample spans 85,000 to 120,000 clones, around 90% being singletons. Germline V gene sequence: CDR1 SEHNR, CDR2 FQNEAQ (reference sequence). V was pared by 0 bases and J by 3 bases, with 12 bases of the junction left unmatched. CDR3 size: 19 residues. This clone was recorded once. This chain links TRBV7-9 with TRBJ2-3, with 10 bases lining up with TRBD1. The source of this sequence is a man aged 18 to 30 with acute or convalescent COVID-19. Sequencing used peripheral blood. The CDR3 nucleotides are TGTGCCAGCAGCTTAGCTGATTTTGTAGACAGGGGGCTGACAGATACGCAGTATTTT. Translation gives CASSLADFVDRGLTDTQYF.